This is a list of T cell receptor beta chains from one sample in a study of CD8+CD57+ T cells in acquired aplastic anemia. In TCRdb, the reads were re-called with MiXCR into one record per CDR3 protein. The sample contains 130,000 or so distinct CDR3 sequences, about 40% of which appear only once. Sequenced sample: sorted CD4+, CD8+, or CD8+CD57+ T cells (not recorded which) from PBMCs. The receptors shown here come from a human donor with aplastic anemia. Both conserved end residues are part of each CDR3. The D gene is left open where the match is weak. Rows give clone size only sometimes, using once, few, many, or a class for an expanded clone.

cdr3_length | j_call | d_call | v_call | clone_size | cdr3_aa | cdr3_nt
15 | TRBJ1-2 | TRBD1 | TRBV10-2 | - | CASSGQGAEGYGYTF | TGCGCCAGCAGCGGACAGGGGGCGGAAGGCTATGGCTACACCTTC
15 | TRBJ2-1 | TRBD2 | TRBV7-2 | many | CASSLARSGGGQQFF | TGTGCCAGCAGCTTAGCGCGCTCCGGGGGGGGGCAGCAGTTCTTC
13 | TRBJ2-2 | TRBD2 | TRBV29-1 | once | CSAGNSGAGELFF | TGCAGCGCCGGTAATAGCGGGGCCGGGGAGCTGTTTTTT
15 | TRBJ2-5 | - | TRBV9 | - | CASSDTGGVGETQYF | TGTGCCAGCAGCGACACAGGGGGGGTTGGGGAGACCCAGTACTTC
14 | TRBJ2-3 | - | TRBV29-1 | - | CSVAATGATDTQYF | TGCAGCGTGGCCGCGACGGGAGCCACAGATACGCAGTATTTT
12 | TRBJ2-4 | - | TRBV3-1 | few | CASSQEFHIQYF | TGTGCCAGCAGCCAAGAGTTTCACATTCAGTACTTC
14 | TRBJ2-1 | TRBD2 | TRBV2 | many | CAIDLGLAGNEQFF | TGTGCCATCGATCTGGGACTAGCTGGCAATGAGCAGTTCTTC
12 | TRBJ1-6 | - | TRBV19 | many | CASRDRDSPLHF | TGTGCCAGTAGGGATAGAGACTCACCCCTCCACTTT
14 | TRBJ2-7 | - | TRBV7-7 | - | CASSARNRIYEQYF | TGTGCTAGCAGTGCTAGAAACAGAATCTACGAGCAGTACTTC
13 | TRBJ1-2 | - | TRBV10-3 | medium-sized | CAISVDLNYGYTF | TGTGCCATCAGTGTTGACCTCAACTATGGCTACACCTTC
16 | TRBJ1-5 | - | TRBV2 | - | CASSVVRAIGNQPQHF | TGTGCCAGCAGTGTAGTCAGGGCGATTGGCAATCAGCCCCAGCATTTT
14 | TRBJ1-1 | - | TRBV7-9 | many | CASSLGTDPRAAFF | TGTGCCAGCAGCTTAGGGACAGATCCTCGTGCGGCTTTCTTT
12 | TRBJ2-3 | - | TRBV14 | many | CASSQDGDTQYF | TGTGCCAGCAGCCAAGATGGGGATACGCAGTATTTT
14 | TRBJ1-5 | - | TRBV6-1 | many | CASSEDGGKQPQHF | TGTGCCAGCAGTGAAGACGGGGGTAAACAGCCCCAGCATTTT
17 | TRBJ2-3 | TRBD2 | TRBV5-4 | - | CASSFMGGVEGTDAQYF | TGTGCCAGCAGCTTCATGGGGGGGGTTGAAGGCACAGATGCGCAGTATTTT
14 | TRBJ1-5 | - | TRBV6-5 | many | CASSSRDHNQPQHF | TGTGCCAGCAGTTCCCGGGACCATAATCAGCCCCAGCATTTT
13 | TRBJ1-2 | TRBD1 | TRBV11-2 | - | CASGSGTDYGYTF | TGTGCCAGCGGGTCCGGGACAGACTATGGCTACACCTTC
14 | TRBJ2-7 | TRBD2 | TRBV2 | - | CASSVQRGAGEQYF | TGTGCCAGCAGTGTACAGCGGGGGGCGGGCGAGCAGTACTTC
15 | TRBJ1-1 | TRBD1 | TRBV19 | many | CASSTQGASRTEAFF | TGTGCCAGTAGTACACAGGGGGCAAGTCGGACTGAAGCTTTCTTT
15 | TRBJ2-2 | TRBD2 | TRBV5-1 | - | CASGTGTTNTGELFF | TGCGCCAGCGGGACCGGGACTACAAACACCGGGGAGCTGTTTTTT
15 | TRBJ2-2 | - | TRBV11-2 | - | CASRRGRGATGELFF | TGTGCCAGCAGACGGGGGAGGGGGGCCACCGGGGAGCTGTTTTTT
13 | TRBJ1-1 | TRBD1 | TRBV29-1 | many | CSVGTGGYTEAFF | TGCAGCGTTGGGACAGGGGGCTACACTGAAGCTTTCTTT
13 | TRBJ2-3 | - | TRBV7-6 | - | CASSPRLTDTQYF | TGTGCCAGCAGCCCGAGACTCACAGATACGCAGTATTTT
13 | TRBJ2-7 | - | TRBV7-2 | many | CASSLKLAYEQYF | TGTGCCAGCAGCTTGAAACTAGCCTACGAGCAGTACTTC
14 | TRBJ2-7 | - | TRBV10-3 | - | CAIMEGASSYEQYF | TGTGCCATCATGGAGGGAGCTTCGTCCTACGAGCAGTACTTC
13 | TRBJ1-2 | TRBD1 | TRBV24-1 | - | CATSGRTGNGYTF | TGTGCCACCAGTGGTCGGACAGGGAATGGCTACACCTTC
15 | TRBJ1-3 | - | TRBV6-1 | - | CASGFTGLSGNTIYF | TGTGCCAGCGGATTCACAGGTCTCTCTGGAAACACCATATATTTT
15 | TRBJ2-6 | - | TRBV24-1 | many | CATSEGGAGANVLTF | TGTGCCACCAGTGAGGGGGGGGCCGGGGCCAACGTCCTGACTTTC
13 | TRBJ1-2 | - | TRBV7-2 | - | CASSFDSTYGYTF | TGTGCCAGCAGCTTTGACTCAACCTATGGCTACACCTTC
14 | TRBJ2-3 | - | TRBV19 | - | CASSIAYWTDTQYF | TGTGCCAGTAGCATCGCCTACTGGACAGATACGCAGTATTTT
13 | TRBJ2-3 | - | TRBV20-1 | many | CSALPAQGDTQYF | TGCAGTGCTTTACCGGCGCAAGGGGATACGCAGTATTTT
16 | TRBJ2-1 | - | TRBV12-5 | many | CASGLVLGRGYNEQFF | TGTGCTAGTGGTTTGGTACTAGGCAGGGGATACAATGAGCAGTTCTTC
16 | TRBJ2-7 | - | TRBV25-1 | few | CASSEGGSTGRYEQYF | TGTGCCAGCAGTGAAGGGGGATCTACGGGACGCTACGAGCAGTACTTC
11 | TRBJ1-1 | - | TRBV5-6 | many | CASSLAGLAFF | TGTGCCAGCAGCTTGGCAGGGTTGGCTTTCTTT
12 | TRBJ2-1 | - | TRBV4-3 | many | CASSPNTQEQFF | TGCGCCAGCAGCCCCAACACCCAAGAGCAGTTCTTC
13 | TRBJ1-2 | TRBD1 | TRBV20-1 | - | CSASPDRNYGYTF | TGCAGTGCTAGCCCGGACAGGAACTATGGCTACACCTTC
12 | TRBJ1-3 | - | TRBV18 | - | CASSPTADTIYF | TGTGCCAGCTCACCCACGGCTGACACCATATATTTT
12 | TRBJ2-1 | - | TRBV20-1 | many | CSARMGDNEQFF | TGCAGTGCTAGAATGGGAGACAATGAGCAGTTCTTC
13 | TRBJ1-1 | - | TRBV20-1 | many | CSARGSLNTEAFF | TGCAGTGCTAGGGGCAGCCTGAACACTGAAGCTTTCTTT
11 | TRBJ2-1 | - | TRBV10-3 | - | CAISPGSEQFF | TGTGCCATCAGCCCTGGCAGTGAGCAGTTCTTC
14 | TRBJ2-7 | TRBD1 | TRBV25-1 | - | CASSSETGTYEQYF | TGTGCCAGCAGCTCGGAGACAGGGACCTACGAGCAGTACTTC
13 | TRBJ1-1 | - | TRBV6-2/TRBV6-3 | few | CASSYSRYTEAFF | TGTGCCAGCAGTTACTCGCGATACACTGAAGCTTTCTTT
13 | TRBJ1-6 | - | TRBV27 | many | CASSPIQNSPLHF | TGTGCCAGCAGTCCAATACAGAATTCACCCCTCCACTTT
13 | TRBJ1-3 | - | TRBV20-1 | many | CSARDFRENTIYF | TGCAGTGCTAGAGATTTCCGCGAGAACACCATATATTTT